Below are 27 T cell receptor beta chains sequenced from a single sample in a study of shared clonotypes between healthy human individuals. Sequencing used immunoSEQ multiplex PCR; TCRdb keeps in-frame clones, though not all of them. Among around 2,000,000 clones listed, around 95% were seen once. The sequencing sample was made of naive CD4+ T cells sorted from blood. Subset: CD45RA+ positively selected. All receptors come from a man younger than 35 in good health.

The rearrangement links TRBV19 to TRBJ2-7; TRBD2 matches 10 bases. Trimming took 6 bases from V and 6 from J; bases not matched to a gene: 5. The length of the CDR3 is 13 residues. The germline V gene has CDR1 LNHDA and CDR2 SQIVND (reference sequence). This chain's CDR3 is CASRTSGTSEQYF. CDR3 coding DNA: TGTGCCAGTAGAACTAGCGGGACGAGCGAGCAGTACTTC.

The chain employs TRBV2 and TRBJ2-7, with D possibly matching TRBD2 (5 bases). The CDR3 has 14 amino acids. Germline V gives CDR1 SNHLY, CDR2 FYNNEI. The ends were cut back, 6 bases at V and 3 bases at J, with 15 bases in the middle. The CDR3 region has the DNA TGTGCCAGCAGCCCCGACCGCGGGTTCTACGAGCAGTACTTC. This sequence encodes CASSPDRGFYEQYF.

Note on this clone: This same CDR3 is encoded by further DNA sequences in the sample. CDR3 residues: CASSEGTGSSGNTIYF. CDR3 sequence (DNA): TGTGCCAGCAGTGAAGGGACAGGAAGCTCTGGAAACACCATATATTTT. The V gene is TRBV2, the J gene TRBJ1-3, with 7 bases fitting TRBD1. CDR1 SNHLY and CDR2 FYNNEI come from the germline V gene. V was clipped by 1 base and J by 0 bases; unmatched bases: 3. The CDR3 has 16 residues. Based on the CDR3 plus reference TRBV2 and TRBJ1-3, the full variable domain is EPEVTQTPSHQVTQMGQEVILRCVPISNHLYFYWYRQILGQKVEFLVSFYNNEISEKSEIFDDQFSVERPDGSNFTLKIRSTKLEDSAMYFCASSEGTGSSGNTIYFGEGSWLTVV.

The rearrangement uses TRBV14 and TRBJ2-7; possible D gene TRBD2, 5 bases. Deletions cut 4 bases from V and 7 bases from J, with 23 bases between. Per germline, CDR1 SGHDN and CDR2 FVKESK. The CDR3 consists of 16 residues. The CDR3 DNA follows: TGTGCCAGCAGCCCGAGGGCCATGGGGAAAGGACGTGAGCAGTACTTC. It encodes CASSPRAMGKGREQYF.

Here the CDR3 reads CASSFSGPSSYNEQFF. As DNA, the CDR3 is TGCGCCAGCAGCTTCTCGGGCCCGAGCTCCTACAATGAGCAGTTCTTC. The chain is built from TRBV5-1 and TRBJ2-1; no clear D gene. Trimming took off 2 bases at V and 0 bases at J, with 12 bases between the two ends. This CDR3 comprises 16 residues. The germline CDR1 and CDR2 sequences are SGHRS and YFSETQ.

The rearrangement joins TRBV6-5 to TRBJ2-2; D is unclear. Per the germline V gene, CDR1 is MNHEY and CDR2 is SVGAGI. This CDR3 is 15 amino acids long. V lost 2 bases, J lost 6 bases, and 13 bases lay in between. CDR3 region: CASSYTTASAGELFF. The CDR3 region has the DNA TGTGCCAGCAGTTACACCACGGCCAGCGCCGGGGAGCTGTTTTTT.

CDR3 DNA: TGTGCCAGCAGCCGGACTAGCGGGGTTTCCTACGAGCAGTACTTC. Translation gives CASSRTSGVSYEQYF. The chain uses TRBV14 and TRBJ2-7; 12 bases are shared with TRBD2. Trimming took 4 bases from V and 1 from J; bases not matched to a gene: 2. CDR1 is SGHDN, CDR2 FVKESK, per germline. This CDR3 has 15 amino acids.

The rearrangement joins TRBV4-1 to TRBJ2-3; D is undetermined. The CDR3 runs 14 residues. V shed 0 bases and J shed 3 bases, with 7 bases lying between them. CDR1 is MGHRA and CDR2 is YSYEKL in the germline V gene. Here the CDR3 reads CASSQEVWTDTQYF. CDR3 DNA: TGCGCCAGCAGCCAAGAAGTGTGGACAGATACGCAGTATTTT.

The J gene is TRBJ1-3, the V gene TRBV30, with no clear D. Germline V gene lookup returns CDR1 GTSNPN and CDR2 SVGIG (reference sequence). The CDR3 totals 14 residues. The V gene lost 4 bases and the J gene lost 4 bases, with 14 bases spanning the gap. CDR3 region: CAWTLGRSGNTIYF. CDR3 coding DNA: TGTGCCTGGACCTTGGGCAGGTCAGGAAACACCATATATTTT.

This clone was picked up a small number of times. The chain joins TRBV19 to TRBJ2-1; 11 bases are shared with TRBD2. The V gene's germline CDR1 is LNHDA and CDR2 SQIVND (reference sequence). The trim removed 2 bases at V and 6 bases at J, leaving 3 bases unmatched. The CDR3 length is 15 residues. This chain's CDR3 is CASSITSGSSNEQFF. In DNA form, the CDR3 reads TGTGCCAGTAGTATAACTAGCGGGAGCTCCAATGAGCAGTTCTTC.

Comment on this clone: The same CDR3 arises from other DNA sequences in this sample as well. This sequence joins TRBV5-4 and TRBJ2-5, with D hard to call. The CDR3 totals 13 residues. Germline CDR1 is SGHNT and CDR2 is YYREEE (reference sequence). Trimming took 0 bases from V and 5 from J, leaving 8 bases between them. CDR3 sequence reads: CASSLVLGETQYF. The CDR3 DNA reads TGTGCCAGCAGCTTGGTGTTGGGGGAGACCCAGTACTTC.

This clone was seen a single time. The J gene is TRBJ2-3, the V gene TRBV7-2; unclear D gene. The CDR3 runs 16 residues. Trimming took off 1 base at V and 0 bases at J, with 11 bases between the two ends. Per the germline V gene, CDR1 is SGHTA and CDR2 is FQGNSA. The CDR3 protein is CASSLGLHPSTDTQYF. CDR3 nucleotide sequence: TGTGCCAGCAGCTTAGGATTACATCCTAGCACAGATACGCAGTATTTT.

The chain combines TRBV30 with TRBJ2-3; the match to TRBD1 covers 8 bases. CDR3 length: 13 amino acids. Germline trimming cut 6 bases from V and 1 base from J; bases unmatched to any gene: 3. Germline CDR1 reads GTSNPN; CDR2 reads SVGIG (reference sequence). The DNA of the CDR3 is TGTGCCTGCCAGGGGGCTGGCACAGATACGCAGTATTTT. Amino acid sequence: CACQGAGTDTQYF.

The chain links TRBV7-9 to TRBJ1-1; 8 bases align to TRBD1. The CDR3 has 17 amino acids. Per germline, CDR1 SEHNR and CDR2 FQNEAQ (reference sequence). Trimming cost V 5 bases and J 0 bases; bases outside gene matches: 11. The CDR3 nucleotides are TGTGCCAGCAGCCGAGGGACAGGCGAACCGGTGAACACTGAAGCTTTCTTT. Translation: CASSRGTGEPVNTEAFF.

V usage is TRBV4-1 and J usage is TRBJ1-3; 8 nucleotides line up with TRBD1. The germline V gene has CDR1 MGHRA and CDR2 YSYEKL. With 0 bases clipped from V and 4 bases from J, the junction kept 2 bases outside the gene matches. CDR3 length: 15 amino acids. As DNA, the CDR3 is TGCGCCAGCAGCCAAGAGACAGGGGCGGGAAACACCATATATTTT. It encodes CASSQETGAGNTIYF.

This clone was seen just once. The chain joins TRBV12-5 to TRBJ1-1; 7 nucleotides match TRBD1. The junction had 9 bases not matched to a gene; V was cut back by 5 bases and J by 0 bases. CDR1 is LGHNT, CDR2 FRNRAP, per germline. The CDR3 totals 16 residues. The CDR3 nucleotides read TGTGCTAGTGGTCTAACCGGGACAGTTATGAACACTGAAGCTTTCTTT. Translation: CASGLTGTVMNTEAFF.

The CDR3 protein is CASSFLLRTGGGYGYTF. CDR3 DNA: TGTGCCAGCAGTTTCCTGCTCCGGACAGGGGGAGGCTATGGCTACACCTTC. The genes are TRBV28 and TRBJ1-2, with TRBD1 matching over 10 bases. Germline assignment: CDR1 MDHEN and CDR2 SYDVKM. This CDR3 comprises 17 residues. Trimming removed 3 bases from V and 4 bases from J; junction bases left unmatched: 11.

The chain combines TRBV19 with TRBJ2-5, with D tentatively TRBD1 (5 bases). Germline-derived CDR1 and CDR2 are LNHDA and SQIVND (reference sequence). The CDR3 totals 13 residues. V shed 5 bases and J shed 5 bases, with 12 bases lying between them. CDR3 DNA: TGTGCCAGTAGTGCTCAGGGTGTGGAGACCCAGTACTTC. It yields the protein CASSAQGVETQYF.

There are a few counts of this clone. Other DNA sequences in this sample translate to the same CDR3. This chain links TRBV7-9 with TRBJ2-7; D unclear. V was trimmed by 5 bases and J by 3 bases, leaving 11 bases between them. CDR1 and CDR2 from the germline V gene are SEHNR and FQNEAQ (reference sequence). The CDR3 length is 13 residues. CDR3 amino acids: CASSLLTGYEQYF. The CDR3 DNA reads TGTGCCAGCAGCCTCCTCACCGGCTACGAGCAGTACTTC.

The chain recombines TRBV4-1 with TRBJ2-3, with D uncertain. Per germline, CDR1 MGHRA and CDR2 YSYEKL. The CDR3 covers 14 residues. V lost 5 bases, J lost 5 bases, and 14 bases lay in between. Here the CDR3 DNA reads TGCGCCAGCAGCGCCCGGGCTCTTCGAGATACGCAGTATTTT. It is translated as CASSARALRDTQYF.

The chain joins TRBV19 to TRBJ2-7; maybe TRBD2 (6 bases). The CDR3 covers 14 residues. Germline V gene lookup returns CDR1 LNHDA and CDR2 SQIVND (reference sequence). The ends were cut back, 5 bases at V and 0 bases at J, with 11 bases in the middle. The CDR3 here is CASSSTGGSYEQYF. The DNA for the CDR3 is TGTGCCAGTAGTTCCACCGGGGGCTCCTACGAGCAGTACTTC.

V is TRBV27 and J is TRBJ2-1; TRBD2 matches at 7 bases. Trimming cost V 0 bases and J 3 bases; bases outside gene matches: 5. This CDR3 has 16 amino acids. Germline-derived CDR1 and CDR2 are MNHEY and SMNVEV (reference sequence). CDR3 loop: CASSLSTGRIYNEQFF. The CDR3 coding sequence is TGTGCCAGCAGTTTATCGACCGGGAGGATCTACAATGAGCAGTTCTTC.

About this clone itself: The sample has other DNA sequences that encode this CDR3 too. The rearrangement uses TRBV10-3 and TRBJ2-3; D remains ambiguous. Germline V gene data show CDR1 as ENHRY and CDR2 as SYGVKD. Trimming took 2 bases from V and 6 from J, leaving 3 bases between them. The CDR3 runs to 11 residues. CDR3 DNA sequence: TGTGCCATCAGTGAGGTGGATACGCAGTATTTT. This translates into CAISEVDTQYF.

CDR3 region: CASSGGWGSSYTF. CDR3 nucleotide sequence: TGTGCCAGCAGTGGAGGGTGGGGGTCCTCCTACACCTTC. The chain uses TRBV6-1 and TRBJ1-2, with D possibly matching TRBD1 (5 bases). V was cut by 4 bases and J by 10 bases, with 16 bases left in between. The CDR3 is 13 amino acids. Germline V gives CDR1 MNHNS, CDR2 SASEGT.

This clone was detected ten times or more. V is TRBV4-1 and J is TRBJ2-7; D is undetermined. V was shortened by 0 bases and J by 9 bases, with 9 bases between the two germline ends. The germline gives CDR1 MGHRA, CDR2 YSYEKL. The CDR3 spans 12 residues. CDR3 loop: CASSQDGRWQYF. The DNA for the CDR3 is TGCGCCAGCAGCCAAGATGGCCGGTGGCAGTACTTC.

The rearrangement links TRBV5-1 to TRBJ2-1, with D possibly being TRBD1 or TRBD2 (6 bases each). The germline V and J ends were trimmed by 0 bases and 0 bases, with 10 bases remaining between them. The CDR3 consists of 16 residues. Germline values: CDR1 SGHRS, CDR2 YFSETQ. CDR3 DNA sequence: TGCGCCAGCAGCTTGGCCCCGGGGGCCTCCTACAATGAGCAGTTCTTC. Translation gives CASSLAPGASYNEQFF.

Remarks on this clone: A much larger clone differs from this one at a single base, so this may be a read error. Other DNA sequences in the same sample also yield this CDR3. CDR3 sequence reads: CASSPTDTQYF. As DNA, the CDR3 is TGTGCCAGCAGTCCCACAGATACGCAGTATTTT. The J gene is TRBJ2-3, the V gene TRBV7-2; D not resolved. Germline V gives CDR1 SGHTA, CDR2 FQGNSA. The V end was cut by 6 bases, the J end by 2 bases, with 3 bases between. This CDR3 contains 11 residues.